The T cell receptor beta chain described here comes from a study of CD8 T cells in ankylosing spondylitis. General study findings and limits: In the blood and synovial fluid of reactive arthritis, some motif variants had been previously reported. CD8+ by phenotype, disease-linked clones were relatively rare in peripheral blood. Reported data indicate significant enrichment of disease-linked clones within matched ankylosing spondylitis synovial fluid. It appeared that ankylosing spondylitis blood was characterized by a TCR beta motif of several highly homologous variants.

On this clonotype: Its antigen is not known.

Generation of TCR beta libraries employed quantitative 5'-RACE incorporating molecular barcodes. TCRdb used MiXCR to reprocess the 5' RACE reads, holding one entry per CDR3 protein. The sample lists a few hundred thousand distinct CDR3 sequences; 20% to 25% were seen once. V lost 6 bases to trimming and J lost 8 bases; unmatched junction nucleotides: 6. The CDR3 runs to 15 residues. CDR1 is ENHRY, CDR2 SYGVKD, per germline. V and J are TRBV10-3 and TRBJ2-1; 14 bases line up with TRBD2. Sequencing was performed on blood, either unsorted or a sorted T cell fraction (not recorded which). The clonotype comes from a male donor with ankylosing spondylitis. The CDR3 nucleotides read TGTGCCATCAGGCAGGGACTAGCGGGAGTGGATGAGCAGTTCTTC. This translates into CAIRQGLAGVDEQFF.